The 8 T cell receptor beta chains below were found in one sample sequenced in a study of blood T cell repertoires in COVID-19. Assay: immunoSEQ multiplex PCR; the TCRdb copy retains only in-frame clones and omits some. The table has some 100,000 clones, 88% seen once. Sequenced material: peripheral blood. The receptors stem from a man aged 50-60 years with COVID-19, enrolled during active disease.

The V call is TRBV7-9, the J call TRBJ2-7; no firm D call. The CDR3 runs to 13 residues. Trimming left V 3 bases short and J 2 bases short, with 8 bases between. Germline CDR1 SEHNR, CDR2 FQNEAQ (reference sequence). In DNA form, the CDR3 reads TGTGCCAGCAGCTTTCGCGGAACCTACGAGCAGTACTTC. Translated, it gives CASSFRGTYEQYF.

CDR3 in amino acids: CASGQLNTGELFF. The CDR3 DNA follows: TGTGCCAGCGGCCAATTGAACACCGGGGAGCTGTTTTTT. The chain uses TRBV9 and TRBJ2-2; D unresolved. The CDR3 runs 13 residues. Trimming pared 7 bases from V and 1 base from J, leaving 8 bases between. Germline loops: CDR1 SGDLS, CDR2 YYNGEE.

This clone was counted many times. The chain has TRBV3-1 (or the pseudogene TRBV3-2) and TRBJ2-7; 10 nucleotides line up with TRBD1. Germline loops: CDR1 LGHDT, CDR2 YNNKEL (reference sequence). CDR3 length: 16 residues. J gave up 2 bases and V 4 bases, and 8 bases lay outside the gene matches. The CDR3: CASSLDRGLGTYEQYF. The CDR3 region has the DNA TGTGCCAGCAGCCTTGACAGGGGGCTGGGGACCTACGAGCAGTACTTC.

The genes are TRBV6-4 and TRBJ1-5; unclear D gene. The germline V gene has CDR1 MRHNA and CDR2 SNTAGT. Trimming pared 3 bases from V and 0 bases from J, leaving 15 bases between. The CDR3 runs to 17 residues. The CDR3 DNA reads TGTGCCAGCAGTGATCATGGTAAGCACCATAGCAATCAGCCCCAGCATTTT. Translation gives CASSDHGKHHSNQPQHF.

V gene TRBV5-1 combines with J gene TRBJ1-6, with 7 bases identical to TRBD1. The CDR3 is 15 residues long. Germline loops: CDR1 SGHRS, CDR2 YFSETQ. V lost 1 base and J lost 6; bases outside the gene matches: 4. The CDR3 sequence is CASSLNRGGNSPLHF. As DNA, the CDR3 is TGCGCCAGCAGCTTGAACAGGGGTGGTAATTCACCCCTCCACTTT.

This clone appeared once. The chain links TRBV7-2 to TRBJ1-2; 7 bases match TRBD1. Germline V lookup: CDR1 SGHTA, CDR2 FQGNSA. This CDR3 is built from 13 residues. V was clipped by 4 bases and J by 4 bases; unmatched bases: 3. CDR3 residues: CASSYDRVYGYTF. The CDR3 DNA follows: TGTGCCAGCAGCTACGACAGGGTCTATGGCTACACCTTC.

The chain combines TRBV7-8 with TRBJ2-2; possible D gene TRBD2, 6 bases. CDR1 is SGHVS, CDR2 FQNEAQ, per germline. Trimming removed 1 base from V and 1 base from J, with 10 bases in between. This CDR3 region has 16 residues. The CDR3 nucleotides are TGTGCCAGCAGCTTAGTCGCGCGGGGGAACACCGGGGAGCTGTTTTTT. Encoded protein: CASSLVARGNTGELFF.

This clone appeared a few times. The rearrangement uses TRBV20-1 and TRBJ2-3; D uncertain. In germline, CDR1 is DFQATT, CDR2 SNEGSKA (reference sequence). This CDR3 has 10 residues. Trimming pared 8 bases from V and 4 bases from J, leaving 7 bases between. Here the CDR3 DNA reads TGCAGTTCAGTTCCAGATACGCAGTATTTT. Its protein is CSSVPDTQYF.